The rows below give T cell receptor beta chains drawn from one sample of a study of blood T cell repertoires in COVID-19. Generated by immunoSEQ multiplex PCR, the TCRdb table keeps only in-frame clones and is missing some. The sample contains more than 95,000 clones, over 75% of which appear only once. Material for sequencing was peripheral blood. These receptors were taken from a man in his 60s with acute or convalescent COVID-19. The CDR3 runs from the conserved cysteine through the conserved F or W. Fields, in order: CDR3 protein, J gene, D gene, V gene. The D gene is left open where the match is weak.

CDR3 protein: CASKGLNNNSPLHF
J gene: TRBJ1-6
D gene: .
V gene: TRBV5-1

CDR3 protein: CASSIPAQGKLDYGYTF
J gene: TRBJ1-2
D gene: TRBD1
V gene: TRBV19

CDR3 protein: CASSIATANTEAFF
J gene: TRBJ1-1
D gene: .
V gene: TRBV19

CDR3 protein: CASRPGDTYNSPLHF
J gene: TRBJ1-6
D gene: .
V gene: TRBV6-5

CDR3 protein: CATSRENRRIYEQYF
J gene: TRBJ2-7
D gene: .
V gene: TRBV15

CDR3 protein: CASSFDVGGGWNEKLFF
J gene: TRBJ1-4
D gene: .
V gene: TRBV11-2

CDR3 protein: CASSVGGGPGYEQYF
J gene: TRBJ2-7
D gene: TRBD2
V gene: TRBV2

CDR3 protein: CASSPAGGVNYGYTF
J gene: TRBJ1-2
D gene: .
V gene: TRBV18

CDR3 protein: CASSLGLAGITDTQYF
J gene: TRBJ2-3
D gene: TRBD2
V gene: TRBV5-1

CDR3 protein: CASSRRDRGRRNTEAFF
J gene: TRBJ1-1
D gene: TRBD1
V gene: TRBV6-6

CDR3 protein: CASSVGGTGANSPLHF
J gene: TRBJ1-6
D gene: TRBD1
V gene: TRBV9

CDR3 protein: CASSLAAISKTEAFF
J gene: TRBJ1-1
D gene: .
V gene: TRBV7-2

CDR3 protein: CASSRQAYGYTF
J gene: TRBJ1-2
D gene: .
V gene: TRBV12-3/TRBV12-4

CDR3 protein: CASSPSGGTDTQYF
J gene: TRBJ2-3
D gene: TRBD2
V gene: TRBV2

CDR3 protein: CASSQPGQGYNEQFF
J gene: TRBJ2-1
D gene: TRBD1
V gene: TRBV4-1

CDR3 protein: CASSLRRPGGDEKLFF
J gene: TRBJ1-4
D gene: TRBD1
V gene: TRBV7-9

CDR3 protein: CASSLRQGSYGYTF
J gene: TRBJ1-2
D gene: TRBD1
V gene: TRBV5-1

CDR3 protein: CASRRGGGDTEAFF
J gene: TRBJ1-1
D gene: .
V gene: TRBV11-1

CDR3 protein: CASSQDDRTQGEKLFF
J gene: TRBJ1-4
D gene: .
V gene: TRBV4-1

CDR3 protein: CASSYSVSKETQYF
J gene: TRBJ2-5
D gene: .
V gene: TRBV6-6

CDR3 protein: CASSPQGQGGGYTF
J gene: TRBJ1-2
D gene: TRBD1
V gene: TRBV5-1

CDR3 protein: CASSLQGSKNIQYF
J gene: TRBJ2-4
D gene: TRBD1
V gene: TRBV5-6

CDR3 protein: CAWSGKGQGNYGYTF
J gene: TRBJ1-2
D gene: TRBD1
V gene: TRBV30

CDR3 protein: CASSEARGYGYTF
J gene: TRBJ1-2
D gene: .
V gene: TRBV18

CDR3 protein: CASSYEQGAYYGYTF
J gene: TRBJ1-2
D gene: TRBD1
V gene: TRBV18

CDR3 protein: CASSPGTAQDEAFF
J gene: TRBJ1-1
D gene: TRBD1
V gene: TRBV6-5

CDR3 protein: CAQGAGNTIYF
J gene: TRBJ1-3
D gene: TRBD1
V gene: TRBV30

CDR3 protein: CASSPSGAVGRDKAFF
J gene: TRBJ1-1
D gene: .
V gene: TRBV18

CDR3 protein: CASSLDSMNTEAFF
J gene: TRBJ1-1
D gene: .
V gene: TRBV6-5

CDR3 protein: CASSIETNYGYTF
J gene: TRBJ1-2
D gene: .
V gene: TRBV6-5

CDR3 protein: CASSYGQSKDGYTF
J gene: TRBJ1-2
D gene: .
V gene: TRBV18

CDR3 protein: CSARIDEQFF
J gene: TRBJ2-1
D gene: .
V gene: TRBV20-1

CDR3 protein: CASSILAIPFVNQPQHF
J gene: TRBJ1-5
D gene: .
V gene: TRBV4-1

CDR3 protein: CASSEGPTTGYGYTF
J gene: TRBJ1-2
D gene: .
V gene: TRBV6-1

CDR3 protein: CASTSGAGGTYNEQFF
J gene: TRBJ2-1
D gene: TRBD2
V gene: TRBV14

CDR3 protein: CASSDNGYGYTF
J gene: TRBJ1-2
D gene: .
V gene: TRBV6-4

CDR3 protein: CASSDNTGRGEKLFF
J gene: TRBJ1-4
D gene: .
V gene: TRBV6-4

CDR3 protein: CAWSAGGGYTF
J gene: TRBJ1-2
D gene: .
V gene: TRBV30

CDR3 protein: CAISDPQGSGNQPQHF
J gene: TRBJ1-5
D gene: .
V gene: TRBV10-3

CDR3 protein: CASSLGLARADTQYF
J gene: TRBJ2-3
D gene: .
V gene: TRBV7-7

CDR3 protein: CASTRGGDTGELFF
J gene: TRBJ2-2
D gene: .
V gene: TRBV5-1

CDR3 protein: CASSPDRPSNTGELFF
J gene: TRBJ2-2
D gene: .
V gene: TRBV7-2

CDR3 protein: CASSDRDRAYGYTF
J gene: TRBJ1-2
D gene: TRBD1
V gene: TRBV25-1

CDR3 protein: CASKGQGAGELFF
J gene: TRBJ2-2
D gene: TRBD1
V gene: TRBV14

CDR3 protein: CASGSLAGTFSYEQYF
J gene: TRBJ2-7
D gene: TRBD2
V gene: TRBV12-5